These 19 T cell receptor beta chains originate from one sample sequenced in a study of cytomegalovirus exposure and HLA in healthy donors. Assay: immunoSEQ multiplex PCR; the TCRdb copy retains only in-frame clones and omits some. The sample lists 210,000 or so clones; around nine tenths were seen once. The sample consisted of PBMCs. Receptors were obtained from a woman aged 18-30 years in good health and CMV-seronegative.

The rearrangement joins TRBV11-2 to TRBJ1-5; D gene uncertain. CDR3 size: 14 residues. V lost 8 bases, J lost 0 bases, and 11 bases lay in between. Germline V gene data show CDR1 as SGHAT and CDR2 as FQNNGV. CDR3 nucleotides: TGTGCCAGCTCGGACTCTCATAGCAATCAGCCCCAGCATTTT. This codes for CASSDSHSNQPQHF.

This chain connects TRBV5-5 to TRBJ1-2; D is perhaps TRBD1 (6 bases). Trimming removed 4 bases from V and 1 base from J, with 20 bases in between. The CDR3 runs to 17 residues. In germline, CDR1 is SGHKS, CDR2 YYEKEE (reference sequence). The CDR3 loop reads CASSRSDSRYHNYGYTF. CDR3 DNA: TGTGCCAGCAGCCGCTCGGACAGCCGATACCATAACTATGGCTACACCTTC.

This sequence joins TRBV19 and TRBJ2-7; D unresolved. V lost 5 bases and J 5 bases, leaving 13 bases between the germline ends. The germline gives CDR1 LNHDA, CDR2 SQIVND (reference sequence). The CDR3 loop spans 13 amino acids. The DNA of the CDR3 is TGTGCCAGTAGTCCCCAGCCAGGCCACGAGCAGTACTTC. It specifies CASSPQPGHEQYF.

This clone was observed once. The chain couples TRBV7-9 to TRBJ2-5, with TRBD1 identical over 7 bases. The V segment lost 5 bases and the J segment 1 base; nucleotides outside the gene matches: 13. Germline values: CDR1 SEHNR, CDR2 FQNEAQ (reference sequence). The CDR3 is 17 amino acids. CDR3 DNA sequence: TGTGCCAGCAGCCCTAGAGGGACAGTCCGCAGCCAAGAGACCCAGTACTTC. As protein: CASSPRGTVRSQETQYF. The variable domain in full, completed from reference TRBV7-9 and TRBJ2-5, reads DTGVSQNPRHKITKRGQNVTFRCDPISEHNRLYWYRQTLGQGPEFLTYFQNEAQLEKSRLLSDRFSAERPKGSFSTLEIQRTEQGDSAMYLCASSPRGTVRSQETQYFGPGTRLLVL.

The chain joins TRBV6-5 to TRBJ2-7, with D perhaps matching TRBD2 (5 bases). This CDR3 is built from 14 residues. The germline V gene has CDR1 MNHEY and CDR2 SVGAGI. Trimming pared 7 bases from V and 4 bases from J, leaving 17 bases between. CDR3 amino acids: CASKSPTNRYEQYF. In nucleotides, the CDR3 is TGTGCCAGCAAATCCCCGACTAATCGGTACGAGCAGTACTTC.

The V gene is TRBV28, the J gene TRBJ2-7; D may be TRBD2 (6 bases). The V and J ends lost 5 bases and 0 bases respectively, with 14 bases between them. Looked up from germline, CDR1 is MDHEN and CDR2 is SYDVKM. There are 15 residues in the CDR3. This chain's CDR3 is CASSPHSGNSYEQYF. The CDR3 nucleotides are TGTGCCAGCAGTCCTCATAGCGGAAACTCCTACGAGCAGTACTTC.

This chain uses TRBV27 with TRBJ2-1; D perhaps matches TRBD1 (6 bases). CDR3 size: 14 residues. CDR1 is MNHEY and CDR2 is SMNVEV in the germline V gene (reference sequence). V shed 6 bases and J shed 8 bases, with 17 bases lying between them. The DNA for the CDR3 is TGTGCCAGCAGAGCCAGGGGAATGCTGTATGAGCAGTTCTTC. It codes for CASRARGMLYEQFF.

The chain couples TRBV4-1 to TRBJ2-1, with 10 bases identical to TRBD1. The CDR3 length is 14 residues. Per the germline V gene, CDR1 is MGHRA and CDR2 is YSYEKL. Losses at the gene ends were 4 bases for V and 8 bases for J; bases not matched to a gene: 5. The CDR3 loop is CASSPGQGGDEQFF. For the CDR3, the DNA is TGCGCCAGCAGCCCTGGACAGGGGGGGGATGAGCAGTTCTTC.

In this sample, this clone turned up once. DNA of the CDR3: TGTGCCAGCAGTTCTAGCGGGAGTCAGAATGAGCAGTTCTTC. This sequence encodes CASSSSGSQNEQFF. The rearrangement uses TRBV7-9 and TRBJ2-1; 10 positions match TRBD2. There are 14 residues in the CDR3. Trimming at V came to 6 bases and at J to 7 bases, leaving 6 bases not matched to a gene. Germline lookup yields CDR1 SEHNR and CDR2 FQNEAQ (reference sequence).

This sequence joins TRBV5-1 and TRBJ2-5; 7 nucleotides agree with TRBD2. The CDR3 is made up of 13 amino acids. CDR1 and CDR2 (germline): SGHRS, YFSETQ. V shed 6 bases and J 3 bases; nucleotides not matched to a gene: 5. The CDR3 is CASMPSGKETQYF. CDR3 sequence (DNA): TGCGCCAGCATGCCTAGCGGAAAAGAGACCCAGTACTTC.

The genes are TRBV2 and TRBJ2-3, with D perhaps matching TRBD1 (6 bases). V was trimmed by 0 bases and J by 2 bases, leaving 18 bases between them. Germline-derived CDR1 and CDR2 are SNHLY and FYNNEI. The CDR3 length is 18 residues. The CDR3 here is CASSEAPPGVTLTDTQYF. CDR3 DNA: TGTGCCAGCAGTGAAGCCCCCCCAGGGGTTACACTCACAGATACGCAGTATTTT. The variable domain in full, with the rest retrieved from reference TRBV2 and TRBJ2-3, is EPEVTQTPSHQVTQMGQEVILRCVPISNHLYFYWYRQILGQKVEFLVSFYNNEISEKSEIFDDQFSVERPDGSNFTLKIRSTKLEDSAMYFCASSEAPPGVTLTDTQYFGPGTRLTVL.

The V call is TRBV29-1, the J call TRBJ2-3, with D hard to call. Germline V gene lookup returns CDR1 SQVTM and CDR2 ANQGSEA. The CDR3 has 17 amino acids. The V gene lost 0 bases and the J gene lost 0 bases, with 16 bases spanning the gap. CDR3 residues: CSVEDIPNLSSTDTQYF. Here the CDR3 DNA reads TGCAGCGTTGAAGACATACCAAACTTATCTAGCACAGATACGCAGTATTTT.

J is TRBJ1-1 and V is TRBV7-2; perhaps TRBD1 as D (5 bases). Per the germline V gene, CDR1 is SGHTA and CDR2 is FQGNSA. V lost 1 base, J lost 6 bases, and 12 bases lay in between. CDR3 length: 14 residues. For the CDR3, the DNA is TGTGCCAGCAGCTTAGTGGGGGGGTGGGCTGAAGCTTTCTTT. It codes for CASSLVGGWAEAFF.

The chain combines TRBV6-6 with TRBJ2-7, with D possibly matching TRBD1 (6 bases). This CDR3 has 13 residues. In germline, CDR1 is MNHNY, CDR2 SVGAGI (reference sequence). Trimming took off 2 bases at V and 6 bases at J, with 11 bases between the two ends. The CDR3 sequence: CASSYGGRAEQYF. CDR3 nucleotides: TGTGCCAGCAGTTACGGGGGCCGGGCCGAGCAGTACTTC.

The chain couples TRBV5-6 to TRBJ2-7, with D perhaps TRBD2 (5 bases). The CDR3 is made up of 15 amino acids. V dropped 1 base and J dropped 3 bases, with 14 bases sitting between them. Germline V gives CDR1 SGHDT, CDR2 YYEEEE. CDR3 protein: CASSLQLGSHYEQYF. In DNA form, the CDR3 reads TGTGCCAGCAGCTTGCAACTAGGATCTCACTACGAGCAGTACTTC.

This clone was seen a handful of times. This chain links TRBV10-3 with TRBJ1-1; no clear D. The V gene's germline CDR1 is ENHRY and CDR2 SYGVKD. Between the trimmed V and J ends, which lost 4 bases and 1 base, there was a span of 13 bases. The CDR3 contains 15 residues. The CDR3 region is CAISGPFEANTEAFF. CDR3 in DNA: TGTGCCATCAGTGGGCCCTTCGAGGCGAACACTGAAGCTTTCTTT.

The genes are TRBV28 and TRBJ1-5; D might be TRBD1 (6 bases). Germline V gives CDR1 MDHEN, CDR2 SYDVKM. The CDR3 runs to 13 residues. Between the trimmed V and J ends, which lost 6 bases and 5 bases, there was a span of 11 bases. CDR3 sequence (DNA): TGTGCCAGCAGCACAGGGTCGTATCAGCCCCAGCATTTT. Protein product: CASSTGSYQPQHF. Full variable domain (rest looked up from reference TRBV28 and TRBJ1-5): DVKVTQSSRYLVKRTGEKVFLECVQDMDHENMFWYRQDPGLGLRLIYFSYDVKMKEKGDIPEGYSVSREKKERFSLILESASTNQTSMYLCASSTGSYQPQHFGDGTRLSIL.

The rearrangement links TRBV29-1 to TRBJ1-1; TRBD1 matches 7 bases. Germline CDR1 reads SQVTM; CDR2 reads ANQGSEA. The CDR3 has 13 amino acids. V gave up 8 bases and J gave up 4 bases; unmatched junction bases: 10. In DNA form, the CDR3 reads TGCAGCTTCGTTTCTGGGACAGCCACTGAAGCTTTCTTT. As protein: CSFVSGTATEAFF.

This clone has a single count. The CDR3, as DNA: TGTGCCAGCAGTTTATCTGGACTAGCGGGAGGGATAAGCTACGAGCAGTACTTC. It encodes CASSLSGLAGGISYEQYF. The chain links TRBV27 to TRBJ2-7, with TRBD2 matching 15 bases. V shed 0 bases and J 3 bases; nucleotides not matched to a gene: 6. This CDR3 comprises 18 residues. Germline values: CDR1 MNHEY, CDR2 SMNVEV (reference sequence).